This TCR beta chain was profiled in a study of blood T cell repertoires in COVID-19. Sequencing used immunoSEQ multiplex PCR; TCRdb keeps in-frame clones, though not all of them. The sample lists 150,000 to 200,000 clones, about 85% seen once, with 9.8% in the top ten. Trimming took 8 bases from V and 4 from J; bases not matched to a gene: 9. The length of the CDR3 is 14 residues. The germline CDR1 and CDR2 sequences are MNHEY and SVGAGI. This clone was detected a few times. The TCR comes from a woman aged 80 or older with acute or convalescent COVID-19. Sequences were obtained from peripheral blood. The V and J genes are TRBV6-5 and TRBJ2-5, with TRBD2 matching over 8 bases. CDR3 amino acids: CASWGAGVGETQYF. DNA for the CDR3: TGTGCCAGCTGGGGAGCGGGAGTTGGAGAGACCCAGTACTTC.